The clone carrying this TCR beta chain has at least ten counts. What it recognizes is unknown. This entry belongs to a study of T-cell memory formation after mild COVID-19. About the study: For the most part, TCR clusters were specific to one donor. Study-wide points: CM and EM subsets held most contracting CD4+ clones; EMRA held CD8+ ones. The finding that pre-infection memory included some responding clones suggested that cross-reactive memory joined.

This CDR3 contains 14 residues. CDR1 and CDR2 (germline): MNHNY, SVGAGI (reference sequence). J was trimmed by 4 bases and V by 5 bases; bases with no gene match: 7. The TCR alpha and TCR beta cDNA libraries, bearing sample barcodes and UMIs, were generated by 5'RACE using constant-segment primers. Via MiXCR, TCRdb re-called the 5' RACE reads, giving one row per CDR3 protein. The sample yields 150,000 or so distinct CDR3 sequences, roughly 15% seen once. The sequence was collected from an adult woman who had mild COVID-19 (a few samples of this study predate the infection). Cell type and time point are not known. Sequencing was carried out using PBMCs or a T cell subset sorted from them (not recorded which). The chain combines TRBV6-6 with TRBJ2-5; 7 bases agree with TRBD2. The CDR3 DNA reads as TGTGCCAGCAGTCACCCGGGGGGAGGAGAGACCCAGTACTTC. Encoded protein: CASSHPGGGETQYF.